This T cell receptor beta chain emerged from a study of metastatic and nonmetastatic thyroid tumors. The wider study: Repertoire comparisons spanned blood and tumor or nodule tissue from malignant and benign thyroid patients.

TCRdb re-called clones from the PCR reads using MiXCR. The table has 15,000 to 20,000 clones, 25% to 30% seen once. This clone was counted many times. Each patient came to thyroid surgery without any prior treatment (of any kind). The sequencing input was tumor tissue. The receptor was isolated from a female donor with papillary thyroid cancer or a benign thyroid nodule (not recorded which). Some clones in this sample may be carry-over from other donors' samples.

The CDR3 DNA follows: TGTGCCAGCAGCTTAAGTGTAGCGGGAAGTGTTCGGGAGACCCAGTACTTC. Its translation: CASSLSVAGSVRETQYF. The chain uses TRBV11-2 and TRBJ2-5, with 8 bases matching TRBD2. Germline lookup yields CDR1 SGHAT and CDR2 FQNNGV. The V gene end was trimmed by 2 bases and the J gene end by 5 bases; junction bases not matched to a gene: 13. CDR3 length equals 17 residues.